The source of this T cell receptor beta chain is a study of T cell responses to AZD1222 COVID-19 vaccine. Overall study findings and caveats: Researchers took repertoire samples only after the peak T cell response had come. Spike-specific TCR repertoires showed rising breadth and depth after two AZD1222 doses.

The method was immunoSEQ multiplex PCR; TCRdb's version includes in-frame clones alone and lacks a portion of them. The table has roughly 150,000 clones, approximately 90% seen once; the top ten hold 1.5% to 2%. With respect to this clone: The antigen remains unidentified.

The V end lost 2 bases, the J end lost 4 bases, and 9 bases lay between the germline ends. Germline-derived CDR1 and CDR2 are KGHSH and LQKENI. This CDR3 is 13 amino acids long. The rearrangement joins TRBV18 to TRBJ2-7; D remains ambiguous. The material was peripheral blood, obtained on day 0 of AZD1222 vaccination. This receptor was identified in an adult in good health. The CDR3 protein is CASSPYNPYEQYF. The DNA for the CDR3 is TGTGCCAGCTCACCATATAACCCATACGAGCAGTACTTC.